The TCR beta chain described here comes from a study of molecular identifiers for immune sequencing clone quantification (dated by TCRdb to about 2018). Context from the whole study: In a replicate experiment, RNA from 20,000 or 100,000 naive CD8 T cells was split into five aliquots, four of which were sequenced. This methods study benchmarked molecular-identifier clustering-based TCR repertoire sequencing (MIDCIRS) and TCR RNA copy counting, using CD8 T cells to do so. Results and caveats for the whole study, not just this receptor: Modeling estimated about three recovered TCR RNA copies per cell, compared with about 10 by digital PCR, which implies 30% to 35% capture efficiency. In CMV-specific effector cells, clones with more than 20 RNA copies accounted for over 97% of molecules, whereas in naive cells such clones accounted for under 1%. A single cell's worth of spiked-in Jurkat TCR RNA was reported detectable even among about 1.1 million naive CD8 T cells. The sizes of highly expanded clones could end up underestimated when identical TCR molecules share a barcode. Naive libraries contained spiked-in Jurkat TCR RNA (around eleven copies' worth), which is not part of the donor repertoire. When barcode sub-clustering was left out, chimeric consensus sequences inflated TCR diversity, with chimeras reaching as high as 47%.

CDR1 and CDR2 were assigned from the germline V gene (reference sequence) as SEHNR and FQNEAQ. Inclusive of the bounding cysteine and phenylalanine, the CDR3 is 14 residues long. The retained sequence is limited to the CDR3, 42 bases, with the frame set at the first base. V is shortened by 5 bases, J by 3 bases, and the region joining them spans 14 bases. This clonotype showed up many times. The target of this receptor is not known. There are no base qualities to consult, and no much larger clone falls within one base. The library was obtained by PCR. The listed sequencing device is NextSeq 500. Bulk TCR libraries were made following a previously described method, with the TCR primers given in Table S5. The Qiagen AllPrep DNA/RNA kit was used to purify total RNA. Before analysis, reads from multiple sequencing runs of one library were combined. Under the source paper's analysis protocol: Reads were retained only if an exact TCR constant sequence was present, and the retained reads were trimmed to 150 nt and grouped according to their 12-nt molecular barcodes. Reads inside each barcode group were sub-clustered using a 15% Levenshtein threshold, and a quality-weighted consensus sequence was constructed for each RNA molecule. Non-functional sequences were removed, as were lower-count sequences one edit away from another. On the basis of fitting two negative binomial distributions, barcode sub-clusters with fewer than 20% of the maximum read count were discarded. TCRdb handled the public reads itself, with Q25 trimming in fastp and clone calling in MiXCR, and kept productive beta chains. Every CDR3 protein is listed once, alongside the most common genes and DNA of its rows. The V and J calls here are based on TCRdb, not the publication. The sample profile shows over 550,000 distinct CDR3 sequences; around 25% of them were found once. Approximately 0.75% of the sample rests with the top ten.

Naive CD8 T cell libraries were made from approximately 20,000 to 1,000,000 sorted cells using 10%, 30% or 50% of purified RNA. Naive CD8 T cells were FACS-sorted as CD8+CD4-CCR7+CD45RA+ on a BD FACSAria II into RLT Plus buffer. Detection sensitivity was tested by spiking Jurkat RNA equal to about 10 TCR copies' worth into samples containing about 20,000-1,000,000 naive CD8 T cells. Enrichment of CD8 T cells was performed with RosetteSep CD8+ T Cell Enrichment Cocktail and Ficoll-Paque, after which ACK red cell lysis was carried out. Material for sequencing was naive CD8+ T cells from blood, with Jurkat cell RNA spiked in. What the cell subset or site label conveys for this sample: FACS-sorted CD8+CD4-CCR7+CD45RA+ naive T cells. This sequence uses TRBV7-9 and TRBJ2-7; the D match is possibly TRBD1 or TRBD2, with 6 bases aligned in each. The TCR was taken from a human donor in good health. Some libraries in this study had Jurkat cell RNA spiked in. The CDR3 reads CASSRSEGGYEQYF. The sequenced DNA is TGTGCCAGCAGCCGGAGCGAGGGGGGCTACGAGCAGTACTTC.